Sequencing of this T cell receptor beta chain was carried out in a study of Ad26.COV2.S vaccination and SARS-CoV-2 variants. Study-wide background: Ad26.COV2.S given intramuscularly, once or twice 56 days apart.

This sample's treatment: about 20 received Ad26.COV2.S at low or high dose, single or two shots; roughly 5 received placebo; per-sample allocation not given. Vaccine and placebo recipients were sampled on day 63 after the first injection. The protocol was immunoSEQ multiplex PCR, while the TCRdb copy is restricted to in-frame clones and leaves out a portion. The data contain 250,000 to 300,000 clones, 87% of them singletons. CDR1 is GTSNPN and CDR2 is SVGIG in the germline V gene (reference sequence). The CDR3 extends over 17 amino acids. Germline trimming cut 0 bases from V and 4 bases from J; bases unmatched to any gene: 10.

The rearrangement uses TRBV30 and TRBJ2-3; 10 bases match TRBD2. The receptor's source is a person aged 18-65 years who received the Ad26.COV2.S COVID-19 vaccine or a placebo. Sequenced material: peripheral blood, taken in a trial of Ad26.COV2.S vaccine versus placebo. This CDR3 reads CAWSVRTSGISADTQYF. CDR3 bases: TGTGCCTGGAGTGTTAGGACTAGCGGCATTTCGGCAGATACGCAGTATTTT.